Listed here are 29 T cell receptor beta chains from one sample, sequenced in a study of blood T cell repertoires in COVID-19. This table comes from immunoSEQ multiplex PCR, and its TCRdb copy is limited to in-frame clones, with some not included. This repertoire shows about 210,000 clones, more than 75% found once; its top ten account for about 6.2%. The material sequenced was peripheral blood. The receptor set was obtained from a man aged 55-75 years who had recovered from COVID-19.

This chain links TRBV7-9 with TRBJ2-7, with D possibly matching TRBD2 (5 bases). Between the trimmed V and J ends, which lost 5 bases and 7 bases, there was a span of 15 bases. This CDR3 is built from 13 residues. Germline V lookup: CDR1 SEHNR, CDR2 FQNEAQ (reference sequence). Here the CDR3 DNA reads TGTGCCAGCAGCCCCCCCGGGGTCGGGGAGCAGTACTTC. Its translation is CASSPPGVGEQYF.

The chain combines TRBV6-1 with TRBJ1-5, with D perhaps matching TRBD1 (5 bases). Germline V gives CDR1 MNHNS, CDR2 SASEGT. The CDR3 is 13 residues long. Trimming stripped 0 bases from V and 9 bases from J, with 9 bases between. The CDR3 region is CASSEAGPPPQHF. Here the CDR3 DNA reads TGTGCCAGCAGTGAAGCGGGGCCGCCGCCCCAGCATTTT.

CDR3: CASSGAGGRETQYF. The CDR3 DNA sequence: TGTGCCAGCAGCGGGGCGGGGGGGCGCGAGACCCAGTACTTC. The rearrangement uses TRBV7-2 and TRBJ2-5; 9 nucleotides match TRBD2. The trim removed 5 bases at V and 5 bases at J, leaving 6 bases unmatched. The CDR3 has 14 amino acids. Germline V gene sequence: CDR1 SGHTA, CDR2 FQGNSA.

This rearrangement joins TRBV7-2 to TRBJ2-3, with TRBD2 matching 14 bases. The CDR3 consists of 16 residues. Germline CDR1 SGHTA, CDR2 FQGNSA. Losses at the gene ends were 5 bases for V and 5 bases for J; bases not matched to a gene: 6. The CDR3 loop reads CASSAGTSGGGDTQYF. The CDR3 DNA sequence: TGTGCCAGCAGCGCAGGGACTAGCGGGGGTGGAGATACGCAGTATTTT.

Concerning this clone: Other DNA sequences in this sample translate to the same CDR3. The chain couples TRBV6-5 to TRBJ2-5, with 8 positions matching TRBD2. The V and J ends lost 6 bases and 5 bases, in that order; junction bases with no gene match: 5. CDR3 length: 13 amino acids. CDR1 is MNHEY and CDR2 is SVGAGI in the germline V gene. CDR3: CASSRTSRETQYF. The CDR3 region has the DNA TGTGCCAGCAGCCGGACTAGCCGGGAGACCCAGTACTTC.

This clone came up once. The chain links TRBV21-1 to TRBJ1-2; the table calls TRBD1, which could not be checked here. TRBV21-1 is designated a pseudogene. The CDR3 consists of 15 residues. CDR3 sequence: CASSSGTGPNYGYTF. The CDR3 DNA is TGTGCCAGCAGCAGCGGGACAGGCCCTAACTATGGCTACACCTTC.

This sequence joins TRBV5-6 and TRBJ2-3; TRBD1 is a possible D gene (6 bases). From germline, CDR1 is SGHDT and CDR2 YYEEEE. Trimming removed 0 bases at V and 3 bases at J, with 11 bases between. The CDR3 contains 15 residues. CDR3 in DNA: TGTGCCAGCAGCTTGGATGGGGGCTGGACAGATACGCAGTATTTT. Its protein is CASSLDGGWTDTQYF.

This clone was seen only a few times. The CDR3: CASSSHGQDGYTF. As DNA, the CDR3 is TGCGCCAGCAGCTCACATGGACAGGATGGCTACACCTTC. This chain uses TRBV5-1 with TRBJ1-2; 7 nucleotides agree with TRBD1. The trim removed 3 bases at V and 6 bases at J, leaving 5 bases unmatched. From germline, CDR1 is SGHRS and CDR2 YFSETQ. CDR3 length: 13 amino acids.

CDR3 protein: CATSDASGTGSAEAFF. The DNA of the CDR3 is TGTGCCACCAGTGATGCATCCGGGACAGGGTCGGCTGAAGCTTTCTTT. The chain combines TRBV24-1 with TRBJ1-1; 9 bases fit TRBD1. Trimming removed 3 bases from V and 6 bases from J; junction bases left unmatched: 10. There are 16 residues in the CDR3. Germline V lookup: CDR1 KGHDR, CDR2 SFDVKD.

Points on this clone: The sample has other DNA sequences that encode this CDR3 too. CDR3 sequence: CASSRGQGNTEAFF. Written as DNA, the CDR3 is TGTGCCAGCAGCCGGGGACAGGGGAACACTGAAGCTTTCTTT. J is TRBJ1-1 and V is TRBV5-4; 9 bases fit TRBD1. The CDR3 loop spans 14 amino acids. J was trimmed by 1 base and V by 4 bases; bases with no gene match: 2. Germline CDR1 reads SGHNT; CDR2 reads YYREEE (reference sequence). The complete variable domain, with remaining parts taken from reference TRBV5-4 and TRBJ1-1, reads ETGVTQSPTHLIKTRGQQVTLRCSSQSGHNTVSWYQQALGQGPQFIFQYYREEENGRGNFPPRFSGLQFPNYSSELNVNALELDDSALYLCASSRGQGNTEAFFGQGTRLTVV.

This chain uses TRBV19 with TRBJ2-7; 7 bases fit TRBD1. The CDR3 consists of 15 residues. CDR1 and CDR2 (germline): LNHDA, SQIVND (reference sequence). The V gene end was trimmed by 7 bases and the J gene end by 6 bases; junction bases not matched to a gene: 15. The DNA for the CDR3 is TGTGCCAGTAAAGCAGGGGGATCAATAACAGGCGAGCAGTACTTC. Amino acid sequence: CASKAGGSITGEQYF.

This clone occurred a few times. The genes are TRBV19 and TRBJ1-1; D unclear. The germline gives CDR1 LNHDA, CDR2 SQIVND (reference sequence). The CDR3 covers 13 residues. Deletions cut 7 bases from V and 4 bases from J, with 13 bases between. The CDR3 is CASMEGFITEAFF. DNA for the CDR3: TGTGCCAGTATGGAGGGTTTTATCACTGAAGCTTTCTTT.

The rearrangement joins TRBV6-5 to TRBJ1-4; possible D gene TRBD1, 5 bases. Germline CDR1 and CDR2: MNHEY and SVGAGI. Trimming removed 8 bases from V and 0 bases from J, with 13 bases in between. This CDR3 is 15 amino acids long. CDR3 DNA: TGTGCCAGCTTTAGGACGGGGGCAACTAATGAAAAACTGTTTTTT. Amino acids: CASFRTGATNEKLFF.

The chain links TRBV19 to TRBJ1-5; D might be TRBD1 (5 bases). There are 13 residues in the CDR3. Germline V gene sequence: CDR1 LNHDA, CDR2 SQIVND (reference sequence). Trimming shortened V by 7 bases and J by 4 bases, and 11 bases separated the two germline ends. The CDR3 DNA sequence: TGTGCCAGTAAACCGACAGTAAATCAGCCCCAGCATTTT. Protein: CASKPTVNQPQHF. The entire variable domain, with the rest obtained from reference TRBV19 and TRBJ1-5, is as follows: DGGITQSPKYLFRKEGQNVTLSCEQNLNHDAMYWYRQDPGQGLRLIYYSQIVNDFQKGDIAEGYSVSREKKESFPLTVTSAQKNPTAFYLCASKPTVNQPQHFGDGTRLSIL.

The chain joins TRBV5-6 to TRBJ2-5; D is uncertain. The CDR3 runs to 14 residues. Germline lookup yields CDR1 SGHDT and CDR2 YYEEEE. V was cut by 1 base and J by 5 bases, with 12 bases left in between. CDR3 protein: CASSLTVQAETQYF. The CDR3 bases are TGTGCCAGCAGCTTGACTGTCCAGGCGGAGACCCAGTACTTC.

The CDR3 nucleotides read TGTGCCAGCAGCCTTATAACCGGGGAGCTGTTTTTT. This sequence encodes CASSLITGELFF. The chain joins TRBV11-2 to TRBJ2-2; D gene uncertain. Germline V gives CDR1 SGHAT, CDR2 FQNNGV. The CDR3 is made up of 12 amino acids. With 5 bases removed from V and 5 bases from J, the gap between germline ends came to 6 bases.

The chain has TRBV7-9 and TRBJ2-1; D not resolved. Trimming removed 5 bases from V and 0 bases from J, with 8 bases in between. This CDR3 contains 14 residues. Germline V gives CDR1 SEHNR, CDR2 FQNEAQ (reference sequence). CDR3 in amino acids: CASSRVRSYNEQFF. CDR3 nucleotides: TGTGCCAGCAGCCGCGTCCGCTCCTACAATGAGCAGTTCTTC. Complete variable domain (other parts from reference TRBV7-9 and TRBJ2-1): DTGVSQNPRHKITKRGQNVTFRCDPISEHNRLYWYRQTLGQGPEFLTYFQNEAQLEKSRLLSDRFSAERPKGSFSTLEIQRTEQGDSAMYLCASSRVRSYNEQFFGPGTRLTVL.

This clone counts as medium-sized. The genes are TRBV2 and TRBJ2-6; D not certain. The CDR3 contains 15 residues. V was pared by 0 bases and J by 1 base, with 4 bases between. Looked up from germline, CDR1 is SNHLY and CDR2 is FYNNEI. CDR3 in amino acids: CASSEAISGANVLTF. CDR3 sequence (DNA): TGTGCCAGCAGTGAAGCCATTTCTGGGGCCAACGTCCTGACTTTC. Combining the CDR3 with reference TRBV2 and TRBJ2-6 gives the whole variable domain EPEVTQTPSHQVTQMGQEVILRCVPISNHLYFYWYRQILGQKVEFLVSFYNNEISEKSEIFDDQFSVERPDGSNFTLKIRSTKLEDSAMYFCASSEAISGANVLTFGAGSRLTVL.

This clone appeared a few times. CDR3 sequence reads: CASSHRDVDSPLHF. The CDR3 nucleotides are TGTGCCAGCAGTCACAGGGATGTAGATTCACCCCTCCACTTT. The rearrangement joins TRBV2 to TRBJ1-6; D possibly corresponds to TRBD1 (6 bases). The CDR3 has 14 residues. Germline values: CDR1 SNHLY, CDR2 FYNNEI. V was trimmed by 5 bases and J by 8 bases, leaving 13 bases between them.

This rearrangement joins TRBV7-7 to TRBJ2-1, with 11 bases fitting TRBD2. This CDR3 contains 19 residues. Germline CDR1 and CDR2: SSHAT and FNYEAQ (reference sequence). Trimming took 3 bases from V and 5 from J; bases not matched to a gene: 15. DNA of the CDR3: TGTGCCAGCAGCTTCAACCGGATTAGCGGGAGGGTAGGAGACAATGAGCAGTTCTTC. Its protein product is CASSFNRISGRVGDNEQFF.

The rearrangement uses TRBV15 and TRBJ2-7; 8 bases agree with TRBD2. The CDR3 spans 14 residues. Germline V gene data show CDR1 as LNHNV and CDR2 as YYDKDF (reference sequence). Germline trimming cut 3 bases from V and 4 bases from J; bases unmatched to any gene: 5. The CDR3 DNA reads as TGTGCCACCAGCAGCCCCTCGGGGGGGTACGAGCAGTACTTC. This gives the protein CATSSPSGGYEQYF.

This clone was recorded only once. The chain couples TRBV18 to TRBJ1-5, with 7 bases that match TRBD1. Germline-derived CDR1 and CDR2 are KGHSH and LQKENI. The CDR3 covers 16 residues. V shed 0 bases and J 4 bases; nucleotides not matched to a gene: 6. CDR3 loop: CASSPPPGTDNQPQHF. CDR3 nucleotides: TGTGCCAGCTCACCACCGCCGGGGACAGATAATCAGCCCCAGCATTTT. The full variable domain, completed using reference TRBV18 and TRBJ1-5, is NAGVMQNPRHLVRRRGQEARLRCSPMKGHSHVYWYRQLPEEGLKFMVYLQKENIIDESGMPKERFSAEFPKEGPSILRIQQVVRGDSAAYFCASSPPPGTDNQPQHFGDGTRLSIL.

J is TRBJ2-5 and V is TRBV7-3, with 9 bases matching TRBD2. The CDR3 is 14 residues long. V shed 4 bases and J 2 bases; nucleotides not matched to a gene: 2. Germline CDR1 SGHTA, CDR2 FQGTGA. In DNA, the CDR3 is TGTGCCAGCAGCTCTAGCGGGGCTCAAGAGACCCAGTACTTC. Translating gives CASSSSGAQETQYF.

The V gene is TRBV6-5, the J gene TRBJ1-2; TRBD1 is a possible D gene (5 bases). The CDR3 length is 13 residues. Germline loops: CDR1 MNHEY, CDR2 SVGAGI. Trimming stripped 6 bases from V and 2 bases from J, with 10 bases between. This chain's CDR3 is CASRLTANYGYTF. CDR3 nucleotides: TGTGCCAGCAGGTTGACAGCAAACTATGGCTACACCTTC.

The rearrangement links TRBV28 to TRBJ1-1; D gene ambiguous. V shed 8 bases and J shed 5 bases, with 21 bases lying between them. Germline CDR1 reads MDHEN; CDR2 reads SYDVKM. This CDR3 spans 15 amino acids. As DNA, the CDR3 is TGTGCCAGCCTCTCCCCGGGAGCGGGAGGGACTGAAGCTTTCTTT. This gives the protein CASLSPGAGGTEAFF.

The rearrangement joins TRBV29-1 to TRBJ1-1, with 10 bases lining up with TRBD1. There are 12 residues in the CDR3. V lost 7 bases to trimming and J lost 5 bases; unmatched junction nucleotides: 4. CDR1 and CDR2 (germline): SQVTM, ANQGSEA. The DNA for the CDR3 is TGCAGCGCTGGGACAGGGGAAACTGAAGCTTTCTTT. Its translation is CSAGTGETEAFF.

V usage is TRBV6-5 and J usage is TRBJ1-3; maybe TRBD1 (6 bases). The CDR3 extends over 12 amino acids. Germline V lookup: CDR1 MNHEY, CDR2 SVGAGI. Between the trimmed V and J ends, which lost 10 bases and 6 bases, there was a span of 13 bases. The CDR3 sequence: CATQGMKNTIYF. The CDR3 DNA is TGTGCCACACAGGGAATGAAAAACACCATATATTTT.

The gene calls are TRBV2 and TRBJ2-1; the D gene is possibly TRBD2 (6 bases). Trimming cost V 6 bases and J 4 bases, with 13 bases left between them. The CDR3 spans 14 residues. CDR1 and CDR2 (germline): SNHLY, FYNNEI. CDR3 DNA: TGTGCCAGCAGAGGACGGGAGAGTTACAATGAGCAGTTCTTC. Encoded protein: CASRGRESYNEQFF.

The rearrangement joins TRBV5-1 to TRBJ1-2; 8 positions agree with TRBD1. The length of the CDR3 is 14 residues. The germline V gene encodes CDR1 SGHRS and CDR2 YFSETQ. Trimming took 0 bases from V and 7 from J; bases not matched to a gene: 5. This CDR3 is CASSLDRGEGGYTF. The CDR3 DNA sequence: TGCGCCAGCAGCTTGGACAGGGGGGAGGGTGGCTACACCTTC.